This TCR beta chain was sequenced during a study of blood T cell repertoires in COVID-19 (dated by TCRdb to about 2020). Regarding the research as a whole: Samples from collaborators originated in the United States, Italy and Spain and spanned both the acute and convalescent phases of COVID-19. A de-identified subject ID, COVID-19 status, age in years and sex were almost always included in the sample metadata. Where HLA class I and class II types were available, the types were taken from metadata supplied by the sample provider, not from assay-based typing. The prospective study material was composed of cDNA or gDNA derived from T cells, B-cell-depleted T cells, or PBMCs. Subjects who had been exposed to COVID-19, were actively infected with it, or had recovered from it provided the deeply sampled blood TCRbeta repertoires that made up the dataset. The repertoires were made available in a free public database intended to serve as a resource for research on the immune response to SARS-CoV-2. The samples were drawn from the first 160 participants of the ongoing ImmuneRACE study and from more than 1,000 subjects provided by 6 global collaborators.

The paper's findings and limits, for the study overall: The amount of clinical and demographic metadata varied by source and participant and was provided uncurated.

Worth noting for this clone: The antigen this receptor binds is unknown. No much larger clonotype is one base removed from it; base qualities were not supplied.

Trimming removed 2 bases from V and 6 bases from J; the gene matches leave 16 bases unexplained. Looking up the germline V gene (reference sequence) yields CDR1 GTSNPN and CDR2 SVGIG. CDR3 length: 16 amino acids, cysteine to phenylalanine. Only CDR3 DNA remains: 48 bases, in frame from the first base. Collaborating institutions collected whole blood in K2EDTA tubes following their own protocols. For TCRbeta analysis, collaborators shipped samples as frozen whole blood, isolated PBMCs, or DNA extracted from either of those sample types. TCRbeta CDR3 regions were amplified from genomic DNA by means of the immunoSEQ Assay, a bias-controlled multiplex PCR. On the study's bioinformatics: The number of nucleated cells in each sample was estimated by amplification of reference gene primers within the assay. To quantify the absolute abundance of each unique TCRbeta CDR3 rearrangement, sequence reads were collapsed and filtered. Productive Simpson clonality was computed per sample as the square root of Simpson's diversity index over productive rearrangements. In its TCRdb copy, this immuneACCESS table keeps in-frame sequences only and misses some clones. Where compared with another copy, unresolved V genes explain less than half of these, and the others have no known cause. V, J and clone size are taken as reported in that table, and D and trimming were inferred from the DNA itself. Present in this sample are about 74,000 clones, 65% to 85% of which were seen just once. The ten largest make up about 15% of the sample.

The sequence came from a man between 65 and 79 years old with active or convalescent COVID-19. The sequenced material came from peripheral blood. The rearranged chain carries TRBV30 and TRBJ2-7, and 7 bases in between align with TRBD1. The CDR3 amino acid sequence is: CAWSTNRGSVPGEQYF. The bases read TGTGCCTGGAGTACGAACAGGGGTAGCGTGCCAGGCGAGCAGTACTTC.